One T cell receptor beta chain is described in this entry. Its target is not known. The record originates from a study of post-analysis software for immune sequencing data. Study in general: The patients showed relapsing-remitting, secondary progressive and progressive-relapsing multiple sclerosis courses. Broader study findings: Four or five TRBV segments, including TRBV5-6, TRBV5-1 and TRBV20-1, were more frequent in patients than controls. Normalized Chao1 diversity was significantly reduced in patients versus controls.

Deletions cut 4 bases from V and 8 bases from J, with 13 bases between. CDR3 length: 13 amino acids. From germline, CDR1 is SGHRS and CDR2 YFSETQ. Unique molecular identifiers were built into the TCR beta cDNA libraries. The yield from around 1 to 10 million T cells was around 500,000 cDNA molecules in total. MiXCR, applied by TCRdb to the PCR reads, yields one record per CDR3 protein. Of 650,000 to 850,000 distinct CDR3 sequences in the sample, approximately 53% were seen once. This chain joins TRBV5-1 and TRBJ2-1, with D possibly being TRBD1 or TRBD2 (5 bases each). The receptor comes from a girl aged 10 to 17 with multiple sclerosis. Sequenced material: blood. The DNA of the CDR3 is TGCGCCAGCAGCCGCTCTGGGGGAGATGAGCAGTTCTTC. Protein product: CASSRSGGDEQFF.